The 10 T cell receptor beta chains below all came from one sample that was sequenced in a study of metastatic and nonmetastatic thyroid tumors. No treatment of any kind had been given to any patient before thyroid surgery. TCRdb reprocessed the PCR reads via MiXCR. The repertoire holds 5,500 to 7,500 clones, with 30% as singletons. Sequenced material: adjacent normal tissue. These receptors originate from a female donor with papillary thyroid cancer or a benign thyroid nodule (not recorded which). Some clones in this sample may be carry-over from other donors' samples.

By frequency in the sample, this clone is medium-sized (0.01 to 0.1%). The V call is TRBV5-1, the J call TRBJ1-2; no firm D call. The CDR3 loop spans 12 amino acids. V lost 1 base to trimming and J lost 6 bases, with 7 bases between them. Germline assignment: CDR1 SGHRS and CDR2 YFSETQ. For the CDR3, the DNA is TGCGCCAGCAGCTTGTTGGGGAATGGCTACACCTTC. As protein: CASSLLGNGYTF.

By share of the sample, this clone is medium-sized. The rearrangement links TRBV20-1 to TRBJ1-2; 7 nucleotides agree with TRBD1. There are 15 residues in the CDR3. Germline CDR1 and CDR2: DFQATT and SNEGSKA (reference sequence). J lost 0 bases, V lost 6 bases, and 10 bases had no gene match. CDR3 in DNA: TGCAGTGCGACCGGGACAGCTTACTCTAACTATGGCTACACCTTC. It translates to CSATGTAYSNYGYTF.

V gene TRBV20-1 combines with J gene TRBJ2-2, with 8 bases lining up with TRBD1. Germline V lookup: CDR1 DFQATT, CDR2 SNEGSKA (reference sequence). The CDR3 length is 15 residues. V was clipped by 5 bases and J by 7 bases; unmatched bases: 12. The CDR3 nucleotides are TGCAGTGCTTTAGGGCAGGGGGCTCCGGGCGGGGAGCTGTTTTTT. Translation: CSALGQGAPGGELFF.

This clone was counted many times. As DNA, the CDR3 is TGTGCCAGCAGTTTAGAGGGCAGGGGGTATTTGGGGTACACTGAAGCTTTCTTT. Amino acid sequence: CASSLEGRGYLGYTEAFF. V gene TRBV28 combines with J gene TRBJ1-1; TRBD1 aligns across 7 bases. V was pared by 2 bases and J by 3 bases, with 15 bases of the junction left unmatched. Germline CDR1 MDHEN, CDR2 SYDVKM. The CDR3 totals 18 residues.

This sequence joins TRBV6-1 and TRBJ1-1; 9 bases match TRBD1. Germline CDR1 is MNHNS and CDR2 is SASEGT. V lost 5 bases and J lost 9; bases outside the gene matches: 13. CDR3 size: 15 residues. The CDR3 DNA reads as TGTGCCAGCAGTACGACCGGGACAGGGATCGATAAAGCTTTCTTT. Translation gives CASSTTGTGIDKAFF.

This clone is large. The chain links TRBV6-5 to TRBJ2-3; D possibly uses TRBD1 or TRBD2 (5 bases each). V was shortened by 5 bases and J by 4 bases, with 22 bases between the two germline ends. CDR3 size: 17 residues. Germline loops: CDR1 MNHEY, CDR2 SVGAGI. This CDR3 reads CASSPVPPGPVADTQYF. Here the CDR3 DNA reads TGTGCCAGCAGTCCCGTACCCCCGGGGCCGGTAGCAGATACGCAGTATTTT.

V usage is TRBV29-1 and J usage is TRBJ1-1; D is unresolved. V was shortened by 7 bases and J by 2 bases, with 11 bases between the two germline ends. The CDR3 covers 12 residues. Germline V CDR1 and CDR2: SQVTM, ANQGSEA. The CDR3 DNA follows: TGCAGCGGGTACACCCCTAACACTGAAGCTTTCTTT. Translation: CSGYTPNTEAFF. Using reference TRBV29-1 and TRBJ1-1 for the parts outside the CDR3, the full variable domain is SAVISQKPSRDICQRGTSLTIQCQVDSQVTMMFWYRQQPGQSLTLIATANQGSEATYESGFVIDKFPISRPNLTFSTLTVSNMSPEDSSIYLCSGYTPNTEAFFGQGTRLTVV.

By sample share, this clone is medium-sized. The chain combines TRBV15 with TRBJ2-5; D gene ambiguous. Germline V lookup: CDR1 LNHNV, CDR2 YYDKDF (reference sequence). The CDR3 has 14 residues. V lost 4 bases and J 0 bases, leaving 9 bases between the germline ends. CDR3 loop: CATSNSIDQETQYF. The CDR3 DNA is TGTGCCACCAGCAACTCAATAGACCAAGAGACCCAGTACTTC. Full variable domain (remainder filled in from reference TRBV15 and TRBJ2-5): DAMVIQNPRYQVTQFGKPVTLSCSQTLNHNVMYWYQQKSSQAPKLLFHYYDKDFNNEADTPDNFQSRRPNTSFCFLDIRSPGLGDTAMYLCATSNSIDQETQYFGPGTRLLVL.

The chain combines TRBV7-9 with TRBJ2-7, with D unresolved. Germline V gene data show CDR1 as SEHNR and CDR2 as FQNEAQ (reference sequence). V was pared by 6 bases and J by 6 bases, with 9 bases between. This CDR3 contains 11 residues. The CDR3 DNA follows: TGTGCCAGCAGGTGGGGAATCGAGCAGTACTTC. It yields the protein CASRWGIEQYF.

By share, this clone counts as medium-sized. This chain joins TRBV11-2 and TRBJ1-1, with TRBD1 as a possible D gene (6 bases). Trimming stripped 1 base from V and 1 base from J, with 7 bases between. The CDR3 loop spans 14 amino acids. CDR1 is SGHAT and CDR2 is FQNNGV in the germline V gene. CDR3 in DNA: TGTGCCAGCAGCTTAGGGGGGCCGAACACTGAAGCTTTCTTT. It is translated as CASSLGGPNTEAFF.